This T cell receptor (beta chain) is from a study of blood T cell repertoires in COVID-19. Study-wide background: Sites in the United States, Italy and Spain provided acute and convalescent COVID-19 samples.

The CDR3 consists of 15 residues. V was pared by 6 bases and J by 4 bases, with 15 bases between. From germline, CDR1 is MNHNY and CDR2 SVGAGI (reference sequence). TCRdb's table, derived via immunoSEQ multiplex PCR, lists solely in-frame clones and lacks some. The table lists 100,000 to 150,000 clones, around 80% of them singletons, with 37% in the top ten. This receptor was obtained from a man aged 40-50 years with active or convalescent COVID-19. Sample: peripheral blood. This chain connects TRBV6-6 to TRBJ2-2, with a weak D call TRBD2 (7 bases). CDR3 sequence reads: CASSRPGGLTGELFF. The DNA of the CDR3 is TGTGCCAGCAGCCGCCCCGGGGGGCTCACCGGGGAGCTGTTTTTT.